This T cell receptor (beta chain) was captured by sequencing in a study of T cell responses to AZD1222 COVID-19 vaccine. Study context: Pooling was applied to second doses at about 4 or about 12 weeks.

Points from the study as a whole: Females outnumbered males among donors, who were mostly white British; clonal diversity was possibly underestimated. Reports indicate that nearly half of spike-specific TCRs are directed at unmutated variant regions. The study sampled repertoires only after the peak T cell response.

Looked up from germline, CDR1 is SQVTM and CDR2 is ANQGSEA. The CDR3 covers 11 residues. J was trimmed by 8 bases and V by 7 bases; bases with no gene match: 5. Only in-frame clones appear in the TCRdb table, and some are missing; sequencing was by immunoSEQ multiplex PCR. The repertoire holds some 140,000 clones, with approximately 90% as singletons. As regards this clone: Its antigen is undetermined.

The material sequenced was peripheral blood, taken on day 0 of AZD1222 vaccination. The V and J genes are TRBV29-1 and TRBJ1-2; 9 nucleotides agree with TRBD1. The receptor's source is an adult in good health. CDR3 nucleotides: TGCAGCGCAACAGGGGGCGGGGGCTACACCTTC. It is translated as CSATGGGGYTF.